This T cell receptor beta chain was documented in a study of early T cells in non-severe SARS-CoV-2 infection. On the study more broadly: Sequencing of unsorted whole blood was done on bulk RNA, leaving chains unpaired. Overall study findings and caveats: Anti-spike CD8 specificities were favored by VDJdb matching, whose results missed private and CD4 specificities.

This clonotype has at least ten counts. The antigen is not known. Trimming left V 1 base short and J 4 bases short, with 14 bases between. Germline V gene sequence: CDR1 SGHTA, CDR2 FQGNSA. This CDR3 is built from 15 residues. Researchers attached unique molecular identifiers to individual cDNA molecules. TCRdb itself ran the 5' RACE reads through MiXCR, one entry per CDR3 protein. The repertoire holds about 60,000 distinct CDR3 sequences, with roughly a tenth as singletons. The rearrangement uses TRBV7-2 and TRBJ2-7; D possibly corresponds to TRBD1 (6 bases). The receptor comes from an adult who was a healthcare worker with PCR-confirmed SARS-CoV-2 infection or an uninfected control (not recorded which). Sequenced sample: whole blood. DNA of the CDR3: TGTGCCAGCAGCTTAGAGACAGTCAGGGGATACGAGCAGTACTTC. It codes for CASSLETVRGYEQYF.